This TCR beta chain was retrieved from a study of blood T cell repertoires in COVID-19. Study-wide background: In each case, the material was cDNA or gDNA derived from T cells, B-cell-depleted T cells, or PBMCs.

Methods used by the authors: By means of reference gene primer amplification, nucleated cell counts were estimated. Generated by immunoSEQ multiplex PCR, the TCRdb table keeps only in-frame clones and is missing some. That table furnishes V, J and clone size, whereas the DNA furnished D and trimming. The sample holds about 320,000 clones, around 88% seen once. This TCR came from a woman between 50 and 59 years old with acute or convalescent COVID-19. Sequences were obtained from peripheral blood.

This CDR3 reads CASSQGAGMNTEAFF. Here the CDR3 DNA reads TGTGCCAGCAGTCAGGGTGCAGGGATGAACACTGAAGCTTTCTTT. The J gene is TRBJ1-1, the V gene TRBV5-4; D may be TRBD1 (5 bases). CDR3 length: 15 residues. CDR1 SGHNT and CDR2 YYREEE come from the germline V gene (reference sequence). V lost 5 bases, J lost 0 bases, and 14 bases lay in between.